The next 26 T cell receptor beta chains were all read from a single sample in a study of blood T cell repertoires in COVID-19. Produced via immunoSEQ multiplex PCR; TCRdb's table is partial and in-frame only. The sample records about 200,000 clones, approximately 86% being singletons. The sample comprised peripheral blood. These receptors were obtained from a man aged 55 to 70 with acute or convalescent COVID-19.

V is TRBV27 and J is TRBJ2-1, with D possibly TRBD1 on 6 matching bases. Germline CDR1 is MNHEY and CDR2 is SMNVEV (reference sequence). Deletions cut 1 base from V and 7 bases from J, with 11 bases between. The CDR3 totals 14 residues. The CDR3 DNA sequence: TGTGCCAGCAGTTTATACAGGACAGCGAATGAGCAGTTCTTC. This codes for CASSLYRTANEQFF.

The chain links TRBV7-2 to TRBJ1-4, with 7 bases matching TRBD1. CDR1 and CDR2 (germline): SGHTA, FQGNSA. The CDR3 covers 15 residues. V trimming: 1 base; J trimming: 8 bases; junction bases outside the gene matches: 7. CDR3 in amino acids: CASSLGQGPREKLFF. The DNA of the CDR3 is TGTGCCAGCAGCTTAGGACAGGGTCCTCGAGAAAAACTGTTTTTT. Complete variable domain (other parts from reference TRBV7-2 and TRBJ1-4): GAGVSQSPSNKVTEKGKDVELRCDPISGHTALYWYRQSLGQGLEFLIYFQGNSAPDKSGLPSDRFSAERTGGSVSTLTIQRTQQEDSAVYLCASSLGQGPREKLFFGSGTQLSVL.

V usage is TRBV4-3 and J usage is TRBJ2-1; TRBD2 agrees at 11 bases. With V trimmed by 1 base and J by 7 bases, 3 bases remained unmatched. The CDR3 has 15 amino acids. Germline CDR1 and CDR2: LGHNA and YSLEER. CDR3 protein: CASSQVAGGQNEQFF. CDR3 DNA: TGCGCCAGCAGCCAAGTAGCGGGGGGGCAAAATGAGCAGTTCTTC.

The V gene is TRBV5-4, the J gene TRBJ2-2; 9 positions match TRBD2. Germline V gene lookup returns CDR1 SGHNT and CDR2 YYREEE (reference sequence). The V segment lost 2 bases and the J segment 3 bases; nucleotides outside the gene matches: 5. The CDR3 length is 16 residues. In DNA, the CDR3 is TGTGCCAGCAGCTTCACGGGCGGGGGGGACACCGGGGAGCTGTTTTTT. Translating gives CASSFTGGGDTGELFF.

The gene calls are TRBV10-3 and TRBJ2-1, with a possible D match to TRBD2 (6 bases). The length of the CDR3 is 14 residues. The V gene's germline CDR1 is ENHRY and CDR2 SYGVKD. V lost 4 bases to trimming and J lost 1 base, with 8 bases between them. CDR3 region: CAISAGGSYNEQFF. The CDR3, as DNA: TGTGCCATCAGTGCCGGGGGATCCTACAATGAGCAGTTCTTC.

This chain joins TRBV5-6 and TRBJ1-6; perhaps TRBD1 as D (5 bases). Per germline, CDR1 SGHDT and CDR2 YYEEEE. This CDR3 comprises 15 residues. V was trimmed by 1 base and J by 5 bases, leaving 10 bases between them. DNA of the CDR3: TGTGCCAGCAGCTTGTTGGCAGGGCATAATTCACCCCTCCACTTT. It yields the protein CASSLLAGHNSPLHF.

V and J are TRBV28 and TRBJ2-7; 11 bases are a match to TRBD1. With V trimmed by 3 bases and J by 5 bases, 3 bases remained unmatched. The CDR3 runs to 14 residues. Germline V gene data show CDR1 as MDHEN and CDR2 as SYDVKM. CDR3 in amino acids: CASSLPGQGDEQYF. The DNA of the CDR3 is TGTGCCAGCAGTTTGCCGGGACAGGGGGACGAGCAGTACTTC. The variable domain in full, completed from reference TRBV28 and TRBJ2-7, reads DVKVTQSSRYLVKRTGEKVFLECVQDMDHENMFWYRQDPGLGLRLIYFSYDVKMKEKGDIPEGYSVSREKKERFSLILESASTNQTSMYLCASSLPGQGDEQYFGPGTRLTVT.

The V and J genes are TRBV4-2 and TRBJ1-4, with unresolved D. Trimming shortened V by 3 bases and J by 8 bases, and 16 bases separated the two germline ends. Germline V gives CDR1 LGHNA, CDR2 YNFKEQ. There are 15 residues in the CDR3. CDR3 in DNA: TGTGCCAGCAGCCAGGAATACGGCCCGCGGGAAAAACTGTTTTTT. Its translation: CASSQEYGPREKLFF.

The chain couples TRBV10-3 to TRBJ2-7; 9 bases are a match to TRBD1. CDR1 is ENHRY, CDR2 SYGVKD, per germline. With 4 bases clipped from V and 2 bases from J, the junction kept 6 bases outside the gene matches. This CDR3 region has 15 residues. The CDR3 region is CAISAGQGMTYEQYF. The CDR3, as DNA: TGTGCCATCAGTGCCGGACAGGGGATGACCTACGAGCAGTACTTC.

This chain connects TRBV7-3 to TRBJ1-2, with 9 positions matching TRBD1. Germline CDR1 SGHTA, CDR2 FQGTGA. The J segment lost 2 bases and the V segment lost 3 bases, leaving 1 base of the junction unmatched. This CDR3 is 14 amino acids long. The CDR3 nucleotides are TGTGCCAGCAGCTTCGGACAGGGGAACTATGGCTACACCTTC. Translating it yields CASSFGQGNYGYTF. The full variable domain, its missing parts supplied by reference TRBV7-3 and TRBJ1-2, is GAGVSQTPSNKVTEKGKYVELRCDPISGHTALYWYRQSLGQGPEFLIYFQGTGAADDSGLPNDRFFAVRPEGSVSTLKIQRTERGDSAVYLCASSFGQGNYGYTFGSGTRLTVV.

J is TRBJ2-7 and V is TRBV4-2; maybe TRBD1 (6 bases). V dropped 7 bases and J dropped 5 bases, with 15 bases sitting between them. Per germline, CDR1 LGHNA and CDR2 YNFKEQ. This CDR3 comprises 13 residues. The CDR3 bases are TGTGCCAGCATCTCAGTTGGGGGCAACGAGCAGTACTTC. Its translation is CASISVGGNEQYF.

The chain is built from TRBV19 and TRBJ1-2, with D possibly TRBD1 on 6 matching bases. V was trimmed by 1 base and J by 2 bases, leaving 14 bases between them. Germline lookup yields CDR1 LNHDA and CDR2 SQIVND (reference sequence). This CDR3 is 16 amino acids long. This CDR3 is CASSIAGGQKNYGYTF. DNA of the CDR3: TGTGCCAGTAGTATAGCTGGGGGCCAGAAAAACTATGGCTACACCTTC. The full variable domain, completed using reference TRBV19 and TRBJ1-2, is DGGITQSPKYLFRKEGQNVTLSCEQNLNHDAMYWYRQDPGQGLRLIYYSQIVNDFQKGDIAEGYSVSREKKESFPLTVTSAQKNPTAFYLCASSIAGGQKNYGYTFGSGTRLTVV.

The V call is TRBV19, the J call TRBJ2-5; D is possibly TRBD1 (5 bases). Germline lookup yields CDR1 LNHDA and CDR2 SQIVND (reference sequence). The V end was cut by 4 bases, the J end by 1 base, with 10 bases between. This CDR3 region has 14 residues. As DNA, the CDR3 is TGTGCCAGTAGTAGGGGCCACCTCCAAGAGACCCAGTACTTC. It is translated as CASSRGHLQETQYF.

The chain couples TRBV7-8 to TRBJ2-1; weak D call: TRBD2 (5 bases). This CDR3 is built from 14 residues. Germline CDR1 and CDR2: SGHVS and FQNEAQ. V shed 4 bases and J shed 1 base, with 8 bases lying between them. The CDR3 here is CASSSQRSYNEQFF. As DNA, the CDR3 is TGTGCCAGCAGCTCTCAGCGGTCCTACAATGAGCAGTTCTTC.

Only a few counts were recorded for this clone. V gene TRBV7-2 combines with J gene TRBJ1-1; D call uncertain. CDR1 is SGHTA and CDR2 is FQGNSA in the germline V gene. This CDR3 is built from 16 residues. V gave up 2 bases and J gave up 9 bases, with 22 bases separating them. The CDR3, as DNA: TGTGCCAGCAGCTTAAACTGGGCAGCACCCGGATGGAAAGCTTTCTTT. It specifies CASSLNWAAPGWKAFF.

V gene TRBV4-3 combines with J gene TRBJ1-1; a weak D match, TRBD1 (6 bases). This CDR3 contains 14 residues. V dropped 7 bases and J dropped 2 bases, with 14 bases sitting between them. Looked up from germline, CDR1 is LGHNA and CDR2 is YSLEER. The CDR3 loop is CASTKGGFNTEAFF. The CDR3 DNA is TGCGCCAGCACTAAAGGGGGTTTTAACACTGAAGCTTTCTTT.

The table lists this clone with a count of one. V gene TRBV19 combines with J gene TRBJ1-2, with 12 bases aligning to TRBD1. CDR3 size: 13 residues. Germline values: CDR1 LNHDA, CDR2 SQIVND (reference sequence). With 7 bases clipped from V and 8 bases from J, the junction kept 5 bases outside the gene matches. This chain's CDR3 is CASKGQGAQGYTF. The CDR3 DNA follows: TGTGCCAGTAAGGGACAGGGGGCGCAAGGCTACACCTTC.

CDR3 sequence reads: CATSEGNRGTQYF. CDR3 in DNA: TGTGCCACCAGTGAGGGTAATCGGGGGACCCAGTACTTC. The rearrangement joins TRBV24-1 to TRBJ2-5; possibly TRBD2 for D (5 bases). Germline V lookup: CDR1 KGHDR, CDR2 SFDVKD. The ends were cut back, 4 bases at V and 7 bases at J, with 12 bases in the middle. The CDR3 runs to 13 residues.

J is TRBJ1-2 and V is TRBV29-1; TRBD1 agrees at 9 bases. V was pared by 6 bases and J by 2 bases, with 10 bases of the junction left unmatched. CDR1 SQVTM and CDR2 ANQGSEA come from the germline V gene. This CDR3 region has 15 residues. The CDR3 protein is CSVATRDRVNYGYTF. CDR3 DNA sequence: TGCAGCGTAGCAACCCGGGACAGGGTGAACTATGGCTACACCTTC. Based on the CDR3 plus reference TRBV29-1 and TRBJ1-2, the full variable domain is SAVISQKPSRDICQRGTSLTIQCQVDSQVTMMFWYRQQPGQSLTLIATANQGSEATYESGFVIDKFPISRPNLTFSTLTVSNMSPEDSSIYLCSVATRDRVNYGYTFGSGTRLTVV.

The chain has TRBV7-2 and TRBJ1-2; D not resolved. The CDR3 extends over 14 amino acids. V was clipped by 1 base and J by 0 bases, with 6 bases between them. Germline V gene sequence: CDR1 SGHTA, CDR2 FQGNSA. The chain's CDR3 is CASSLGATNYGYTF. CDR3 nucleotides: TGTGCCAGCAGCTTAGGGGCAACTAACTATGGCTACACCTTC. The full variable domain, in which reference TRBV7-2 and TRBJ1-2 provide the parts outside the CDR3, is GAGVSQSPSNKVTEKGKDVELRCDPISGHTALYWYRQSLGQGLEFLIYFQGNSAPDKSGLPSDRFSAERTGGSVSTLTIQRTQQEDSAVYLCASSLGATNYGYTFGSGTRLTVV.

The rearrangement joins TRBV5-1 to TRBJ1-5; 12 nucleotides agree with TRBD1. Trimming took 3 bases from V and 11 from J; bases not matched to a gene: 12. CDR1 is SGHRS and CDR2 is YFSETQ in the germline V gene. The CDR3 has 16 residues. CDR3 amino acids: CASSWAGTGGMKTQHF. The CDR3 DNA reads as TGCGCCAGCAGCTGGGCCGGGACAGGGGGCATGAAGACCCAGCATTTT.

This clone was seen only a few times. The chain couples TRBV30 to TRBJ2-7, with 8 bases aligning to TRBD1. Looked up from germline, CDR1 is GTSNPN and CDR2 is SVGIG (reference sequence). With 7 bases clipped from V and 3 bases from J, the junction kept 11 bases outside the gene matches. The CDR3 runs to 14 residues. The CDR3 DNA reads TGTGCCTTTCAACCCAGGGGGCGACTCTACGAGCAGTACTTC. It encodes CAFQPRGRLYEQYF.

This chain connects TRBV27 to TRBJ1-5; 9 nucleotides match TRBD1. V lost 5 bases to trimming and J lost 3 bases; unmatched junction nucleotides: 5. The CDR3 contains 15 residues. Germline V gene sequence: CDR1 MNHEY, CDR2 SMNVEV (reference sequence). The CDR3 DNA reads as TGTGCCAGCAGTCTCGGACAGGGGTACAATCAGCCCCAGCATTTT. Its translation is CASSLGQGYNQPQHF.

CDR3 nucleotide sequence: TGTGCCAGCAGCTTAGAAGGGACAACAAATGAGCAGTTCTTC. The encoded protein is CASSLEGTTNEQFF. The chain employs TRBV13 and TRBJ2-1; tentatively, D is TRBD1 (6 bases). The CDR3 has 14 amino acids. Germline V gene sequence: CDR1 PRHDT, CDR2 FYEKMQ (reference sequence). Trimming took off 1 base at V and 7 bases at J, with 11 bases between the two ends.

This sequence joins TRBV6-5 and TRBJ2-7; 11 bases fit TRBD2. The germline V gene has CDR1 MNHEY and CDR2 SVGAGI. The CDR3 is 14 amino acids. After removal of 6 bases from V and 3 bases from J, the junction contained 4 bases not matched to a gene. The CDR3 sequence is CASRDSGGDYEQYF. CDR3 nucleotides: TGTGCCAGCAGAGATAGCGGGGGGGACTACGAGCAGTACTTC.

This clone was counted a few times. The J gene is TRBJ2-7, the V gene TRBV20-1; TRBD1 matches 9 bases. After removal of 3 bases from V and 3 bases from J, the junction contained 6 bases not matched to a gene. This CDR3 is 14 amino acids long. Germline CDR1 DFQATT, CDR2 SNEGSKA (reference sequence). The chain's CDR3 is CSASGGTGYYEQYF. CDR3 DNA: TGCAGTGCTAGTGGAGGGACAGGGTACTACGAGCAGTACTTC.